The rows below give T cell receptor beta chains drawn from one sample of a study of blood T cells in healthy people across ages. Each CDR3 protein is one row after TCRdb ran MiXCR on the 5' RACE reads. The profile covers some 930,000 distinct CDR3 sequences, with 25% to 30% appearing a single time and 10% to 13% taken by the ten largest. This sample also belongs to another study, concerning T cells of mothers and their children.

The sample comprised blood. The receptors originated from a woman aged 40 to 49 in good health. Each CDR3 is given without its conserved first and last residue. The D gene is left open where the match is weak.

d_call,cdr3_length,j_call,v_call,cdr3_aa
TRBD1,14,TRBJ2-7,TRBV19,ASSIGGTGGFYEQY
-,13,TRBJ1-1,TRBV20-1,IRGGSANMNTEAF
-,10,TRBJ1-5,TRBV16,ASSHPSPPQH
-,14,TRBJ1-4,TRBV15,ATTSLAETAGEKLF
-,12,TRBJ1-6,TRBV30,AWSRSLYNSPRH
-,12,TRBJ1-1,TRBV6-1,ASSEPTGTAEAF
-,10,TRBJ1-3,TRBV30,AWSLTGNTIY
-,10,TRBJ2-3,TRBV12-3/TRBV12-4,ASRVRPYEQY
-,11,TRBJ2-3,TRBV7-2,ASSLAGGLSQY
-,11,TRBJ1-2,TRBV27,ASSRQGSYGYT
TRBD1,13,TRBJ1-5,TRBV20-1,SAQTDRASNQPQH
-,14,TRBJ2-7,TRBV29-1,SVGGIGQQSSYEQY
TRBD1,15,TRBJ1-4,TRBV5-1,ASSFGQGPSSGEKLF
-,13,TRBJ1-2,TRBV20-1,SAKSMGLTNYGYT
TRBD2,13,TRBJ2-3,TRBV20-1,SAPGLAGPWDTQY
-,11,TRBJ1-6,TRBV7-2,ASNGYGNSPLH
-,15,TRBJ2-1,TRBV9,ASSATPGFSSYNEQF
-,12,TRBJ2-2,TRBV20-1,SARGSAGTGELF
TRBD2,16,TRBJ2-3,TRBV7-2,ASSVLAGGFPSTDTQY
-,14,TRBJ2-2,TRBV6-4,ASSDGAGANTGELF
TRBD1,13,TRBJ1-2,TRBV20-1,SAMSSGTGAYGYT
TRBD2,12,TRBJ2-7,TRBV7-9,ASRLGGTGDEQY
TRBD2,15,TRBJ2-1,TRBV20-1,SARGLAGEISYNEQF
-,12,TRBJ2-2,TRBV15,ATAETGYPGELF
TRBD1,16,TRBJ1-2,TRBV27,ASSFRVGIARDRNGYT
-,16,TRBJ1-5,TRBV7-2,AGSLGILSRGGGETQH
TRBD2,12,-,TRBV28,ASSGTNTRYEQY
-,11,TRBJ2-5,TRBV20-1,SAGEGGAETQY
-,12,TRBJ2-2,TRBV5-1,ASSLGPNTGELF
-,11,TRBJ1-5,TRBV28,ASSIQSFQPQH
-,13,TRBJ2-1,TRBV4-1,ASSQEYTGSNEQF